This TCR beta chain was sequenced during a study of shared clonotypes between healthy human individuals. Study summary: Researchers assigned three CD4 naive, three CD4 memory, two CD8 naive and one CD8 memory plate to each donor.

The CDR3 runs to 16 residues. CDR1 is ENHRY and CDR2 is SYGVKD in the germline V gene. The V segment lost 0 bases and the J segment 5 bases; nucleotides outside the gene matches: 5. The split of CD4+ cells yielded CD45RA+ naive and CD45RA-negative memory subsets. TCRdb's table, derived via immunoSEQ multiplex PCR, lists solely in-frame clones and lacks some. The sample shows just over 2,000,000 clones, 95% of them seen only once. V is TRBV10-3 and J is TRBJ2-3; 10 positions match TRBD2. Sequenced input: naive CD4+ T cells sorted from blood. Subset defined: CD45RA+ positively selected. The TCR comes from a man aged 18-30 years in good health. For the CDR3, the DNA is TGTGCCATCAGTGAGTCTTCTAGCGGGGGAATAGATACGCAGTATTTT. Encoded protein: CAISESSSGGIDTQYF.